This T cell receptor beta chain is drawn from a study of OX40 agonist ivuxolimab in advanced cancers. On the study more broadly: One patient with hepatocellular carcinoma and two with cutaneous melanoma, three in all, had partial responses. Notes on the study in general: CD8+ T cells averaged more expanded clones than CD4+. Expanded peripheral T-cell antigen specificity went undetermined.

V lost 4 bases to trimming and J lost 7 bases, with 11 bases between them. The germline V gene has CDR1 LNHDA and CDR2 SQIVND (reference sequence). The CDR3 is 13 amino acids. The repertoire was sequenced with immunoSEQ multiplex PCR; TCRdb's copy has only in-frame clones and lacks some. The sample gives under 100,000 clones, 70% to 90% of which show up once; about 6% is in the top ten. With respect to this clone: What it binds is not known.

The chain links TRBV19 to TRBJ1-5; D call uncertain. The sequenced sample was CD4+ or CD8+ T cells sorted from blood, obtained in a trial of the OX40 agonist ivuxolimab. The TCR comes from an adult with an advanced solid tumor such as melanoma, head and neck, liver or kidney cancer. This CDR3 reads CASSTDKLQPQHF. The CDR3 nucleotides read TGTGCCAGTAGTACCGACAAGCTCCAGCCCCAGCATTTT.